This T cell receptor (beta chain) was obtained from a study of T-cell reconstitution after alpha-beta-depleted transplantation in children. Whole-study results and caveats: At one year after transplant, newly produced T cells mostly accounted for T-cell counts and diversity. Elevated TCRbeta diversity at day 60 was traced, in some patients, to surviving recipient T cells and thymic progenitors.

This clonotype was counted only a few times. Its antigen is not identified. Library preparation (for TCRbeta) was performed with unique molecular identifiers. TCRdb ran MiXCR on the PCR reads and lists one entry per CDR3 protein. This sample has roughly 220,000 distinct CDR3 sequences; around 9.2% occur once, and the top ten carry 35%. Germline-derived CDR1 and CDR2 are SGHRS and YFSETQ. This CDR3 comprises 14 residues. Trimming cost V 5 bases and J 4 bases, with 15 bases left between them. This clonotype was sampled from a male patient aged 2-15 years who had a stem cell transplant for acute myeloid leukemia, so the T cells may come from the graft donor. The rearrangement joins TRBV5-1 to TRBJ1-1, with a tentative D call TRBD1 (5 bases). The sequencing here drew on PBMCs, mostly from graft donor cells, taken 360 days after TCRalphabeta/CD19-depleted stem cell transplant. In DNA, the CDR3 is TGCGCCAGCAGAGCCCTAGGGGTGATCACTGAAGCTTTCTTT. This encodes CASRALGVITEAFF.